This is a list of T cell receptor beta chains from one sample in a study of shared clonotypes between healthy human individuals. The data were produced by immunoSEQ multiplex PCR, yet TCRdb's version contains in-frame clones alone and is incomplete. The profile shows a few million clones, just over 90% of them singletons. The sample taken for sequencing was naive CD8+ T cells from PBMCs. These receptors all stem from a man between 18 and 29 years old in good health. Some clones in this sample may be carry-over from other donors' samples. CDR3s include the opening cysteine and the closing phenylalanine or tryptophan. The D gene is left open where the match is weak. Where a row states a size, it is once, few, many or the class of an expanded clone; other rows omit it.

>TRBV27|.|TRBJ1-1|.
CASYGSPNTEAFF
TGTGCCAGTTACGGGAGTCCCAACACTGAAGCTTTCTTT
>TRBV7-6|.|TRBJ2-7|TRBD2
CASSPSSGFRSYEQYF
TGTGCCAGCAGCCCCTCTAGCGGGTTCCGCTCCTACGAGCAGTACTTC
>TRBV19|once|TRBJ2-1|.
CASSTRDNAYNEQFF
TGTGCCAGTAGTACCCGGGACAATGCCTACAATGAGCAGTTCTTC
>TRBV5-6|.|TRBJ2-7|.
CASSPGHPVEQYF
TGTGCCAGCAGCCCGGGACACCCAGTCGAGCAGTACTTC
>TRBV7-3|once|TRBJ2-1|TRBD2
CASSLTGLAGGRVDFNEQFF
TGTGCCAGCAGCTTAACGGGGCTAGCGGGAGGTCGTGTCGATTTCAATGAGCAGTTCTTC
>TRBV4-1|.|TRBJ2-7|TRBD1
CASSQDSGTGGDEQYF
TGCGCCAGCAGCCAAGATTCCGGGACAGGGGGCGATGAGCAGTACTTC
>TRBV9|.|TRBJ2-1|.
CASSSRPPYNEQFF
TGTGCCAGCAGCTCCCGTCCCCCCTACAATGAGCAGTTCTTC
>TRBV5-6|few|TRBJ1-1|.
CASSLMGGATEAFF
TGTGCCAGCAGCTTGATGGGAGGGGCCACTGAAGCTTTCTTT
>TRBV27|.|TRBJ2-3|.
CASRPGAGADTQYF
TGTGCCAGCAGGCCCGGGGCCGGGGCAGATACGCAGTATTTT
>TRBV7-3|.|TRBJ2-1|TRBD2
CASSEEPLAGVGYEQFF
TGTGCCAGCAGCGAAGAGCCGCTAGCGGGAGTTGGTTATGAGCAGTTCTTC
>TRBV27|.|TRBJ1-5|TRBD1
CASTGTGSNQPQHF
TGTGCCAGCACGGGGACAGGGAGCAATCAGCCCCAGCATTTT
>TRBV27|.|TRBJ2-2|.
CASRPQGRSGELFF
TGTGCCAGCAGACCACAGGGACGGTCCGGGGAGCTGTTTTTT
>TRBV6-5|.|TRBJ2-1|.
CASSSGRTSYNEQFF
TGTGCCAGCAGTTCAGGACGGACGTCCTACAATGAGCAGTTCTTC
>TRBV4-1|.|TRBJ2-2|.
CASSQDRGGQPNTGELFF
TGCGCCAGCAGCCAAGACCGGGGGGGACAGCCGAACACCGGGGAGCTGTTTTTT
>TRBV4-1|.|TRBJ1-3|.
CASSQGQSAGNTIYF
TGCGCCAGCAGCCAAGGACAATCCGCTGGAAACACCATATATTTT
>TRBV27|.|TRBJ2-2|.
CASSLARATGELFF
TGTGCCAGCAGTTTAGCCCGTGCCACCGGGGAGCTGTTTTTT
>TRBV2|.|TRBJ2-7|TRBD2
CAAGGRYEQYF
TGTGCAGCGGGAGGGCGCTACGAGCAGTACTTC
>TRBV7-9|.|TRBJ1-1|.
CASSLAFGAGTEAFF
TGTGCCAGCAGCTTAGCTTTCGGGGCAGGGACTGAAGCTTTCTTT
>TRBV28|.|TRBJ2-7|TRBD2
CASSLAGGPGDEQYF
TGTGCCAGCAGTTTAGCGGGAGGGCCTGGGGACGAGCAGTACTTC
>TRBV5-1|.|TRBJ1-4|.
CASRPGRDEKLFF
TGCGCCAGCAGACCGGGGAGAGATGAAAAACTGTTTTTT
>TRBV10-2|.|TRBJ2-7|.
CAIWEGDEQYF
TGCGCCATTTGGGAGGGGGACGAGCAGTACTTC
>TRBV5-6|.|TRBJ2-7|.
CATGGHGGLSYEQYF
TGTGCCACCGGAGGGCATGGGGGGCTTTCCTACGAGCAGTACTTC
>TRBV6-5|.|TRBJ1-5|.
CASSPLRDFNQPQHF
TGTGCCAGCAGTCCGCTCAGGGATTTCAATCAGCCCCAGCATTTT
>TRBV7-3|.|TRBJ2-7|.
CASSPSGRTYEQYF
TGTGCCAGCAGCCCTTCCGGACGTACCTACGAGCAGTACTTC
>TRBV14|.|TRBJ2-7|.
CASSFIGTSYEQYF
TGTGCCAGCAGCTTTATCGGGACCTCCTACGAGCAGTACTTC
>TRBV11-3|.|TRBJ2-1|.
CASSSPGLNEQFF
TGTGCCAGCAGCTCCCCGGGGCTGAATGAGCAGTTCTTC
>TRBV28|.|TRBJ1-1|.
CASSFIEGVTEAFF
TGTGCCAGCAGTTTTATTGAGGGGGTCACTGAAGCTTTCTTT
>TRBV9|once|TRBJ2-7|.
CASSVGGTAVSYEQYF
TGTGCCAGCAGCGTAGGTGGGACGGCAGTCTCCTACGAGCAGTACTTC
>TRBV11-2|once|TRBJ1-1|.
CASSHSGVNTEAFF
TGTGCCAGCAGCCACAGCGGAGTGAACACTGAAGCTTTCTTT
>TRBV5-6|.|TRBJ1-2|TRBD1
CASSYVQGEGYTF
TGTGCCAGCAGCTATGTACAGGGGGAGGGCTACACCTTC
>TRBV9|.|TRBJ2-7|TRBD1
CASSEGTGRTYEQYF
TGTGCCAGCAGCGAGGGGACAGGGAGAACCTACGAGCAGTACTTC
>TRBV28|.|TRBJ1-2|.
CASSLGFEVRTNYGYTF
TGTGCCAGCAGTTTGGGTTTCGAAGTTCGTACTAACTATGGCTACACCTTC
>TRBV5-6|.|TRBJ2-7|.
CASSYRTGRNEQYF
TGTGCCAGCAGCTATCGAACAGGGCGGAACGAGCAGTACTTC
>TRBV9|.|TRBJ1-5|TRBD1
CASSVGRGNQPQHF
TGTGCCAGCAGCGTCGGCAGGGGGAATCAGCCCCAGCATTTT
>TRBV27|.|TRBJ2-3|TRBD2
CASSLYHPTSGSTDTQYF
TGTGCCAGCAGTTTATACCACCCGACTAGCGGGAGCACAGATACGCAGTATTTT
>TRBV4-1|.|TRBJ1-3|.
CASSHGQSSGNTIYF
TGCGCCAGCAGCCACGGACAGAGCTCTGGAAACACCATATATTTT
>TRBV2|.|TRBJ1-1|.
CASSVDGRTEAFF
TGTGCCAGCAGTGTAGACGGGCGCACTGAAGCTTTCTTT
>TRBV14|.|TRBJ2-2|.
CASSQEFRVGTGELFF
TGTGCCAGCAGCCAGGAGTTTCGAGTCGGGACCGGGGAGCTGTTTTTT
>TRBV7-6|.|TRBJ2-1|TRBD2
CASSFLVGTSGYNEQFF
TGTGCCAGCAGCTTTCTAGTGGGGACTAGCGGCTACAATGAGCAGTTCTTC
>TRBV27|once|TRBJ2-7|.
CASAPLEARYEQYF
TGTGCCAGCGCCCCTCTCGAGGCCCGCTACGAGCAGTACTTC
>TRBV7-9|.|TRBJ1-2|.
CASSLGTPTLGYTF
TGTGCCAGCAGCTTGGGGACACCTACCCTGGGCTACACCTTC
>TRBV5-4|.|TRBJ2-3|.
CASSFSGTQYF
TGTGCCAGCAGCTTCTCGGGTACGCAGTATTTT
>TRBV2|.|TRBJ2-3|TRBD1
CASSPGTGLEDTQYF
TGTGCCAGCAGTCCCGGGACAGGGTTGGAAGATACGCAGTATTTT
>TRBV7-2|.|TRBJ1-2|.
CASSRRTEYDYGYTF
TGTGCCAGCAGCAGAAGGACGGAGTATGACTATGGCTACACCTTC
>TRBV7-9|.|TRBJ1-4|TRBD1
CASSLVRDSHNEKLFF
TGTGCCAGCAGCTTAGTCCGGGACAGTCATAATGAAAAACTGTTTTTT
>TRBV28|.|TRBJ2-5|TRBD2
CASILREAQETQYF
TGTGCCAGCATTTTGCGGGAGGCGCAAGAGACCCAGTACTTC
>TRBV30|once|TRBJ2-1|.
CAWIGSGIANEQFF
TGTGCCTGGATAGGTTCCGGGATCGCCAATGAGCAGTTCTTC
>TRBV6-1|.|TRBJ2-4|TRBD2
CASSESEKWREAENIQYF
TGTGCCAGCAGTGAATCGGAGAAATGGCGGGAGGCAGAAAACATTCAGTACTTC